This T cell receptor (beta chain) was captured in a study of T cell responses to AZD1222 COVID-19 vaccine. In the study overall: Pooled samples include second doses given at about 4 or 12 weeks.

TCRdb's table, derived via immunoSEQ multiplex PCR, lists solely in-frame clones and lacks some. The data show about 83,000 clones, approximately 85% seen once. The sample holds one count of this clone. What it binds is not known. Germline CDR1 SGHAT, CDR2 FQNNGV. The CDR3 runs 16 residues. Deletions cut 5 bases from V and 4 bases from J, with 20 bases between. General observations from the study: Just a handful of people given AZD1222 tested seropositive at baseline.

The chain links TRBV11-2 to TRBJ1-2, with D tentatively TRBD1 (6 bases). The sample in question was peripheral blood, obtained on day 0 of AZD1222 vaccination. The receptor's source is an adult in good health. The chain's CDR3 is CASSPRLVGASYGYTF. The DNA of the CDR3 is TGTGCCAGCAGCCCCAGATTGGTGGGGGCGAGCTATGGCTACACCTTC.